This T cell receptor (beta chain) was identified in a study of blood T cell repertoires in COVID-19 (dated by TCRdb to about 2020). The study in broad terms: Samples from collaborators originated in the United States, Italy and Spain and spanned both the acute and convalescent phases of COVID-19. The prospective study material was composed of cDNA or gDNA derived from T cells, B-cell-depleted T cells, or PBMCs. The repertoires were released in a freely available public database intended as a resource for research on the immune response to SARS-CoV-2. Subjects who had been exposed to COVID-19, were actively infected with it, or had recovered from it provided the deeply sampled blood TCRbeta repertoires that made up the dataset. Where available, HLA class I and class II types were taken from metadata supplied by the sample provider and were not determined by assay-based typing. Sample metadata almost always included a de-identified subject ID, COVID-19 status, age in years and sex. The samples were drawn from the first 160 participants of the ongoing ImmuneRACE study and from some 1,300 subjects provided by 6 global collaborators.

What the research found in general, with its limitations: The amount of clinical and demographic metadata varied by source and participant and was provided uncurated.

Worth noting for this clone: Its antigen is not yet known. The record has no base qualities; no much larger clone is one base away.

The cysteine opens and the phenylalanine closes a CDR3 of 15 amino acids. CDR3 DNA only is kept here, 45 bases in frame from base 1. The V end gives up 3 bases and the J end 7 bases, leaving 9 bases in the junction not matched to a gene. The germline V gene (reference sequence) specifies GTSNPN as CDR1 and SVGIG as CDR2. Collaborating institutions collected whole blood in K2EDTA tubes following their own protocols. For TCRbeta analysis, collaborator samples were shipped as frozen whole blood, as isolated PBMCs, or as DNA extracted from either sample type. The immunoSEQ Assay, a bias-controlled multiplex PCR, was used to amplify TCRbeta CDR3 regions from genomic DNA. As for the original processing: The number of nucleated cells in each sample was estimated from the amplification of reference gene primers within the assay. To quantify the absolute abundance of each unique TCRbeta CDR3 rearrangement, sequence reads were collapsed and filtered. For each sample, productive Simpson clonality was calculated by taking the square root of Simpson's diversity index across productive rearrangements. TCRdb took over this immuneACCESS table, retaining in-frame rearrangements with V and J assigned. Such tables are incomplete; in checked studies, under half of the missing clones stem from an unresolved V gene, and the remainder is unexplained. V, J and clone size are taken as reported in that table, and D and trimming were inferred from the DNA itself. For this sample there are more than 140,000 clones; about 79% appear just once. The top ten hold about 7.8% of the sample.

Sequencing was done on a sample of peripheral blood. This chain is built from TRBV30 and TRBJ1-4; TRBD1 fits 9 bases in the junction. The sequence was obtained from a woman aged 45-60 years in a cohort sampled during active or convalescent COVID-19. The DNA reads as follows: TGTGCCTGGAGCTCAACGGGACAGGGCCGTGAAAAACTGTTTTTT. The translation is CAWSSTGQGREKLFF.